This is a list of T cell receptor beta chains from one sample in a study of molecular identifiers for immune sequencing clone quantification. TCRdb re-called the PCR reads through MiXCR, storing one row per CDR3 protein. The data hold 350,000 or so distinct CDR3 sequences, with over 20% observed a single time. Material for sequencing was naive CD8+ T cells from blood, with Jurkat cell RNA spiked in. All receptors derive from a human donor in good health. Some libraries in this study had Jurkat cell RNA spiked in. Each CDR3 is given with its conserved first and last residue. The D gene is left open where the match is weak. Size tells how often a clone was seen (once, few, many) or the class of an expanded clone, and some rows leave it out.

clone size: many; CDR3 length: 14; J gene: TRBJ2-7; D gene: NA; V gene: TRBV25-1; CDR3 protein: CASSEVGDTYEQYF; CDR3 DNA: TGTGCCAGCAGTGAAGTCGGGGATACCTACGAGCAGTACTTC
clone size: many; CDR3 length: 16; J gene: TRBJ1-3; D gene: NA; V gene: TRBV4-3; CDR3 protein: CASSQDIATTGNTIYF; CDR3 DNA: TGCGCCAGCAGCCAAGATATAGCCACAACAGGAAACACCATATATTTT
clone size: many; CDR3 length: 14; J gene: TRBJ2-7; D gene: NA; V gene: TRBV9; CDR3 protein: CASSPRGGYYEQYF; CDR3 DNA: TGTGCCAGCAGCCCGCGGGGAGGCTACTACGAGCAGTACTTC
clone size: many; CDR3 length: 15; J gene: TRBJ1-5; D gene: NA; V gene: TRBV4-2; CDR3 protein: CASSQDWTDNQPQHF; CDR3 DNA: TGTGCCAGCAGCCAAGACTGGACAGACAATCAGCCCCAGCATTTT
clone size: many; CDR3 length: 17; J gene: TRBJ2-6; D gene: TRBD2; V gene: TRBV12-3/TRBV12-4; CDR3 protein: CASSPGLASGVANVLTF; CDR3 DNA: TGTGCCAGCAGTCCGGGACTAGCTAGTGGCGTGGCCAACGTCCTGACTTTC
clone size: many; CDR3 length: 15; J gene: TRBJ2-7; D gene: NA; V gene: TRBV2; CDR3 protein: CASSASSTNRYEQYF; CDR3 DNA: TGTGCCAGCAGTGCTAGTTCCACCAATAGGTACGAGCAGTACTTC
clone size: NA; CDR3 length: 16; J gene: TRBJ2-6; D gene: NA; V gene: TRBV12-5; CDR3 protein: CASGLTTQPGANVLTF; CDR3 DNA: TGTGCTAGTGGTTTGACAACCCAACCTGGGGCCAACGTCCTGACTTTC
clone size: few; CDR3 length: 14; J gene: TRBJ2-5; D gene: TRBD1; V gene: TRBV30; CDR3 protein: CAWNRDREEETQYF; CDR3 DNA: TGTGCCTGGAACAGGGACAGGGAGGAGGAGACCCAGTACTTC
clone size: many; CDR3 length: 15; J gene: TRBJ2-3; D gene: TRBD1; V gene: TRBV12-3/TRBV12-4; CDR3 protein: CASSAYQGAYDTQYF; CDR3 DNA: TGTGCCAGCAGTGCCTATCAGGGGGCATATGATACGCAGTATTTT
clone size: many; CDR3 length: 15; J gene: TRBJ2-7; D gene: TRBD2; V gene: TRBV20-1; CDR3 protein: CSARRLAGHSYEQYF; CDR3 DNA: TGCAGTGCTAGGCGGCTAGCGGGCCACTCCTACGAGCAGTACTTC
clone size: many; CDR3 length: 14; J gene: TRBJ2-5; D gene: NA; V gene: TRBV12-3/TRBV12-4; CDR3 protein: CASSRDSGSGTQYF; CDR3 DNA: TGTGCCAGCAGTCGGGACAGCGGGAGTGGGACCCAGTACTTC
clone size: NA; CDR3 length: 22; J gene: TRBJ2-3; D gene: NA; V gene: TRBV7-2; CDR3 protein: CASSFGHAGGGLPLGSTDTQYF; CDR3 DNA: TGTGCCAGCAGCTTTGGCCATGCTGGAGGGGGCCTCCCCCTAGGTAGCACAGATACGCAGTATTTT
clone size: few; CDR3 length: 15; J gene: TRBJ2-3; D gene: NA; V gene: TRBV7-9; CDR3 protein: CASSLYNGLDDTQYF; CDR3 DNA: TGTGCCAGCAGCTTATACAACGGACTTGACGATACGCAGTATTTT
clone size: many; CDR3 length: 13; J gene: TRBJ1-1; D gene: TRBD1; V gene: TRBV5-1; CDR3 protein: CASSPGQGAEAFF; CDR3 DNA: TGCGCCAGCAGCCCAGGGCAGGGGGCTGAAGCTTTCTTT
clone size: few; CDR3 length: 18; J gene: TRBJ1-1; D gene: TRBD1; V gene: TRBV7-9; CDR3 protein: CASSLGWGQGAGDTEAFF; CDR3 DNA: TGTGCCAGCAGCTTAGGTTGGGGACAGGGGGCGGGCGACACTGAAGCTTTCTTT
clone size: many; CDR3 length: 15; J gene: TRBJ2-1; D gene: TRBD2; V gene: TRBV2; CDR3 protein: CASSEGLAVYNEQFF; CDR3 DNA: TGTGCCAGCAGTGAGGGGCTAGCGGTATACAATGAGCAGTTCTTC
clone size: many; CDR3 length: 15; J gene: TRBJ2-5; D gene: TRBD2; V gene: TRBV9; CDR3 protein: CASSVEREGPETQYF; CDR3 DNA: TGTGCCAGCAGCGTAGAGCGGGAGGGCCCGGAGACCCAGTACTTC
clone size: NA; CDR3 length: 13; J gene: TRBJ2-7; D gene: TRBD2; V gene: TRBV14; CDR3 protein: CASSHSGSGEQYF; CDR3 DNA: TGTGCCAGCAGCCATAGCGGGAGCGGCGAGCAGTACTTC
clone size: many; CDR3 length: 14; J gene: TRBJ2-7; D gene: TRBD1; V gene: TRBV7-2; CDR3 protein: CASSLGAGGYEQYF; CDR3 DNA: TGTGCCAGCAGCCTAGGTGCAGGGGGCTACGAGCAGTACTTC
clone size: NA; CDR3 length: 12; J gene: TRBJ1-5; D gene: NA; V gene: TRBV7-6; CDR3 protein: CAFAQSHQPQHF; CDR3 DNA: TGTGCCTTCGCACAGTCCCATCAGCCCCAGCATTTT
clone size: many; CDR3 length: 12; J gene: TRBJ2-1; D gene: NA; V gene: TRBV7-9; CDR3 protein: CASSQEAPGRFF; CDR3 DNA: TGTGCCAGCAGCCAAGAGGCCCCTGGGCGGTTCTTC
clone size: many; CDR3 length: 16; J gene: TRBJ2-7; D gene: TRBD2; V gene: TRBV4-1; CDR3 protein: CASSQEFNRDYYEQYF; CDR3 DNA: TGCGCCAGCAGCCAAGAATTTAATAGGGACTACTACGAGCAGTACTTC
clone size: few; CDR3 length: 12; J gene: TRBJ2-1; D gene: NA; V gene: TRBV5-1; CDR3 protein: CASSGGALEQFF; CDR3 DNA: TGCGCCAGCAGCGGCGGCGCTTTGGAGCAGTTCTTC
clone size: many; CDR3 length: 15; J gene: TRBJ2-7; D gene: TRBD2; V gene: TRBV6-5; CDR3 protein: CASSYVSSGDYEQYF; CDR3 DNA: TGTGCCAGCAGTTACGTCTCTAGCGGAGACTACGAGCAGTACTTC
clone size: NA; CDR3 length: 16; J gene: TRBJ2-3; D gene: TRBD2; V gene: TRBV27; CDR3 protein: CASSLWKGGVVDTQYF; CDR3 DNA: TGTGCCAGCAGTCTTTGGAAGGGAGGGGTAGTAGATACGCAGTATTTT